What follows are 9 T cell receptor beta chains derived from one specimen sequenced in a study of blood T cell repertoires in COVID-19. The method was immunoSEQ multiplex PCR; TCRdb's version includes in-frame clones alone and lacks a portion of them. In the table there are around 78,000 clones, around four fifths of which are singletons. The sample consisted of peripheral blood. These receptors all stem from a human donor in a cohort sampled during active COVID-19.

This sequence joins TRBV19 and TRBJ1-6; D unclear. The germline V gene has CDR1 LNHDA and CDR2 SQIVND (reference sequence). V lost 7 bases and J 9 bases, leaving 16 bases between the germline ends. The CDR3 has 14 amino acids. The CDR3 DNA reads TGTGCCAGTACCCTGGCGGGGTCCGGTTCACCCCTCCACTTT. As protein: CASTLAGSGSPLHF.

The rearrangement uses TRBV12-3 or TRBV12-4 and TRBJ2-3, with D possibly matching TRBD1 (6 bases). The CDR3 has 12 residues. Trimming left V 3 bases short and J 5 bases short, with 6 bases between. CDR3 region: CASSLTGDTQYF. The CDR3 DNA sequence: TGTGCCAGCAGTTTGACAGGAGATACGCAGTATTTT.

The chain recombines TRBV3-1 (or the pseudogene TRBV3-2) with TRBJ1-1; a possible D gene is TRBD1 (6 bases). CDR3 length: 14 residues. Germline V gene sequence: CDR1 LGHDT, CDR2 YNNKEL (reference sequence). V gave up 1 base and J gave up 4 bases, with 10 bases separating them. The CDR3 sequence: CASSQGTGLTEAFF. The CDR3 DNA sequence: TGTGCCAGCAGCCAAGGAACAGGGCTCACTGAAGCTTTCTTT.

This rearrangement joins TRBV19 to TRBJ1-2; D gene unclear. Germline V gene lookup returns CDR1 LNHDA and CDR2 SQIVND (reference sequence). The CDR3 contains 14 residues. V was shortened by 0 bases and J by 3 bases, with 8 bases between the two germline ends. The CDR3 DNA sequence: TGTGCCAGTAGTATAGATCACACAGACTATGGCTACACCTTC. It translates to CASSIDHTDYGYTF.

The genes are TRBV19 and TRBJ2-3; D may be TRBD1 (6 bases). Germline V CDR1 and CDR2: LNHDA, SQIVND (reference sequence). V was pared by 3 bases and J by 5 bases, with 15 bases between. The CDR3 loop spans 15 amino acids. The CDR3 DNA reads TGTGCCAGTAGTATTAGTTGGGGGCCTGGAGATACGCAGTATTTT. Encoded protein: CASSISWGPGDTQYF. Combining the CDR3 with reference TRBV19 and TRBJ2-3 gives the whole variable domain DGGITQSPKYLFRKEGQNVTLSCEQNLNHDAMYWYRQDPGQGLRLIYYSQIVNDFQKGDIAEGYSVSREKKESFPLTVTSAQKNPTAFYLCASSISWGPGDTQYFGPGTRLTVL.

Ten or more counts support this clone. The chain carries TRBV20-1 and TRBJ2-7, with 9 positions matching TRBD2. This CDR3 spans 17 amino acids. V lost 3 bases and J lost 2; bases outside the gene matches: 14. Germline V gene sequence: CDR1 DFQATT, CDR2 SNEGSKA (reference sequence). CDR3 sequence (DNA): TGCAGTGCTAGTGAGGAGGAGGAGCGGGGGGCGCCCTACGAGCAGTACTTC. This translates into CSASEEEERGAPYEQYF.

This chain connects TRBV2 to TRBJ2-7, with D tentatively TRBD2 (6 bases). Germline V gene lookup returns CDR1 SNHLY and CDR2 FYNNEI. CDR3 length: 15 residues. Trimming removed 11 bases at V and 3 bases at J, with 23 bases between. The CDR3 protein is CAAAPQGLPFYEQYF. As DNA, the CDR3 is TGTGCCGCCGCTCCCCAGGGACTGCCTTTCTACGAGCAGTACTTC.

The rearrangement links TRBV19 to TRBJ1-6, with D possibly matching TRBD1 (5 bases). There are 16 residues in the CDR3. CDR1 is LNHDA, CDR2 SQIVND, per germline (reference sequence). Trimming took off 7 bases at V and 0 bases at J, with 13 bases between the two ends. CDR3 region: CASKLQGSSYNSPLHF. The DNA of the CDR3 is TGTGCCAGTAAGCTCCAGGGAAGCTCCTATAATTCACCCCTCCACTTT.

This rearrangement joins TRBV6-6 to TRBJ1-6; possibly TRBD1 for D (5 bases). Germline V gives CDR1 MNHNY, CDR2 SVGAGI (reference sequence). Trimming removed 8 bases at V and 9 bases at J, with 17 bases between. CDR3 size: 14 residues. The CDR3 loop is CASRTGGRSSPLHF. In DNA form, the CDR3 reads TGTGCCAGCCGTACAGGCGGCCGGAGTTCACCCCTCCACTTT.